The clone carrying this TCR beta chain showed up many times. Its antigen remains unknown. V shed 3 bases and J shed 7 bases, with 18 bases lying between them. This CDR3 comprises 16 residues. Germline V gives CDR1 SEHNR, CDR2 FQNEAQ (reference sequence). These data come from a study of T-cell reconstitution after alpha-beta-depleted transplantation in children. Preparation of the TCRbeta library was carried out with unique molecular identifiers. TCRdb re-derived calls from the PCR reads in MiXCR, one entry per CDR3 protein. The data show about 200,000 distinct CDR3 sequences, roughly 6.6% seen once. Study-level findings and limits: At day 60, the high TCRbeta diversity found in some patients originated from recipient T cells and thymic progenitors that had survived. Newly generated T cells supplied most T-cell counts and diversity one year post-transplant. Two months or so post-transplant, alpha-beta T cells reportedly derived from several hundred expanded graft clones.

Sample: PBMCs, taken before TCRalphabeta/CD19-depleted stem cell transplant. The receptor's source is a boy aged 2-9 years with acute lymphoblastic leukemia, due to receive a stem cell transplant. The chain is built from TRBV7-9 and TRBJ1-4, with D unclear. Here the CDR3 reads CASSFYREVLGEKLFF. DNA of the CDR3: TGTGCCAGCAGCTTCTATCGGGAGGTCCTGGGTGAAAAACTGTTTTTT.